The TCR beta chain under discussion was sequenced for a study of T cells in Graves' hyperthyroidism and ophthalmopathy. This clonotype occurred a few times. The investigators amplified TCR beta CDR3 regions from RNA transcripts. The study used the HTBI primer set for a first-round RT-PCR of the TCR CDR3. TCRdb re-called the multiplex PCR reads with MiXCR, one entry per CDR3 protein. The data show around 520,000 distinct CDR3 sequences, 11% to 15% seen once. The germline V gene encodes CDR1 SNHLY and CDR2 FYNNEI. The germline V and J ends were trimmed by 4 bases and 6 bases, with 16 bases remaining between them. The CDR3 runs to 14 residues.

The chain has TRBV2 and TRBJ2-7, with D perhaps matching TRBD1 (6 bases). The TCR sequence derives from a woman aged 40 to 49 with Graves' hyperthyroidism. Sequencing input: blood. The CDR3 is CASSAGTLSTEQYF. The CDR3, as DNA: TGTGCCAGCAGTGCCGGGACACTATCTACCGAGCAGTACTTC.